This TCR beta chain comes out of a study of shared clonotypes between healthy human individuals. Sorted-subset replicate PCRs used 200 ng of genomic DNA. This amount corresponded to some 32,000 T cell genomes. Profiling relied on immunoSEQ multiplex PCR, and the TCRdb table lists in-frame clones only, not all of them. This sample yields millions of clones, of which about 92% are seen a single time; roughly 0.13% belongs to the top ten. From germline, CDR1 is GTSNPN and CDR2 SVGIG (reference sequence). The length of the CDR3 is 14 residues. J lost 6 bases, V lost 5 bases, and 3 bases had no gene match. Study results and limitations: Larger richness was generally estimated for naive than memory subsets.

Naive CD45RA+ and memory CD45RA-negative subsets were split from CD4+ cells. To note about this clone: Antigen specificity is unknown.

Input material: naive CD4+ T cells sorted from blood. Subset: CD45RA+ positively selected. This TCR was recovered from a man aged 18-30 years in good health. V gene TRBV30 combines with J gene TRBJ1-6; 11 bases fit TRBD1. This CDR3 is CAWGTGGVNSPLHF. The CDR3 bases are TGTGCCTGGGGGACAGGGGGAGTTAATTCACCCCTCCACTTT.